The clone carrying this TCR beta chain showed up many times. The data are from a study of prognosis after radiotherapy for stage I lung cancer. The wider study: Ages of the approximately 13 men and several women ranged 53 to 84 years, median about 70.

From germline, CDR1 is LNHDA and CDR2 SQIVND (reference sequence). The trim removed 5 bases at V and 6 bases at J, leaving 13 bases unmatched. There are 16 residues in the CDR3. From genomic DNA, two-round multiplex PCR was used to amplify TCR beta CDR3. During first-round PCR, primers specific to each TRBV and TRBJ gene were used. TCRdb used MiXCR to reprocess the multiplex PCR reads, holding one entry per CDR3 protein. Of about 14,000 distinct CDR3 sequences in the sample, less than 45% were seen once. The rearrangement links TRBV19 to TRBJ1-2; 9 bases are a match to TRBD1. The TCR comes from a donor of 50 years or more with non-small cell lung cancer. Sample: PBMCs, taken before or after stereotactic body radiation therapy (not recorded which). The CDR3 DNA follows: TGTGCCAGTAGTCCAATTCCGGGACAGGGCTTCGATGGCTACACCTTC. Translated: CASSPIPGQGFDGYTF.